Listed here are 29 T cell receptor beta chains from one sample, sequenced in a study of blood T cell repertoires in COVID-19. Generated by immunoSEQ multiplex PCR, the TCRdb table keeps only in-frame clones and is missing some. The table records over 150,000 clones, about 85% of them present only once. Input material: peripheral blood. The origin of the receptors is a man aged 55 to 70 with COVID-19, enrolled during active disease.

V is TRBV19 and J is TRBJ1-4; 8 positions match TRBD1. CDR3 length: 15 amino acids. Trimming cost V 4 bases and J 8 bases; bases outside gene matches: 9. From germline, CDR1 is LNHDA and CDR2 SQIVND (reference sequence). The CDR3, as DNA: TGTGCCAGTAGTACCCGGACAGGGAATCTAGAAAAACTGTTTTTT. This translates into CASSTRTGNLEKLFF.

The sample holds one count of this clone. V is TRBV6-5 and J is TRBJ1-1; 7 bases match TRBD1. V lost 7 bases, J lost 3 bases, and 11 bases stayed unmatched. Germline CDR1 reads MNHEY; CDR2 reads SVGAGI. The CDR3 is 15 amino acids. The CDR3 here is CASNGKQGIYTEAFF. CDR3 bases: TGTGCCAGCAACGGAAAACAGGGGATCTACACTGAAGCTTTCTTT.

The CDR3 DNA sequence: TGCGCCAGCAGCTTGGGCGAGGGAAATGAAAAACTGTTTTTT. Translation gives CASSLGEGNEKLFF. The chain employs TRBV5-1 and TRBJ1-4; D is ambiguous. The CDR3 length is 14 residues. Germline CDR1 is SGHRS and CDR2 is YFSETQ. V gave up 0 bases and J gave up 5 bases, with 8 bases separating them. Full variable domain (missing parts from reference TRBV5-1 and TRBJ1-4): KAGVTQTPRYLIKTRGQQVTLSCSPISGHRSVSWYQQTPGQGLQFLFEYFSETQRNKGNFPGRFSGRQFSNSRSEMNVSTLELGDSALYLCASSLGEGNEKLFFGSGTQLSVL.

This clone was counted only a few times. Here the CDR3 DNA reads TGTGCCAGCAGTTACCAATTCACCGGGGAGCTGTTTTTT. Translated, it gives CASSYQFTGELFF. The V call is TRBV6-6, the J call TRBJ2-2; D is unresolved. The germline CDR1 and CDR2 sequences are MNHNY and SVGAGI (reference sequence). The CDR3 spans 13 residues. Trimming cost V 2 bases and J 4 bases, with 5 bases left between them.

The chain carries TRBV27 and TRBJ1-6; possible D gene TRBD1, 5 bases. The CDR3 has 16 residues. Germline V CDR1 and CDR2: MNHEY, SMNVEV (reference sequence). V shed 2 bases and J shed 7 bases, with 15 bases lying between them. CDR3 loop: CASSLGQGNQNSPLHF. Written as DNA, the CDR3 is TGTGCCAGCAGTTTAGGTCAGGGAAACCAAAATTCACCCCTCCACTTT.

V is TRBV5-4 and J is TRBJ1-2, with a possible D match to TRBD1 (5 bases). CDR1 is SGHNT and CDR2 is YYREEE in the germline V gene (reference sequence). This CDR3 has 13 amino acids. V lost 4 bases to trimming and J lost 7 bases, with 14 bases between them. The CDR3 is CASSRQGSIGYTF. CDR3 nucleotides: TGTGCCAGCAGCCGGCAGGGTAGCATTGGCTACACCTTC.

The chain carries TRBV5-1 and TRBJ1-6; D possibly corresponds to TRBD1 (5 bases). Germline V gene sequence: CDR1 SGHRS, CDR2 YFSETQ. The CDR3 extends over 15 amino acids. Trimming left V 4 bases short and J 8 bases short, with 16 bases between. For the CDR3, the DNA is TGCGCCAGCAGCGCGTGGGGGACGGGGGATTCACCCCTCCACTTT. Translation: CASSAWGTGDSPLHF. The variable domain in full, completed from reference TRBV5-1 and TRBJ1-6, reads KAGVTQTPRYLIKTRGQQVTLSCSPISGHRSVSWYQQTPGQGLQFLFEYFSETQRNKGNFPGRFSGRQFSNSRSEMNVSTLELGDSALYLCASSAWGTGDSPLHFGNGTRLTVT.

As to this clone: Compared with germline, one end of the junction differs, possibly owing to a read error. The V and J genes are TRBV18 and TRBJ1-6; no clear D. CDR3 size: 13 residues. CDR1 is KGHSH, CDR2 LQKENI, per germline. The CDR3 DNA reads TGTGCCAGCTCACCGGACTATAGTTCACCCCTCCACTTT. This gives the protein CASSPDYSSPLHF.

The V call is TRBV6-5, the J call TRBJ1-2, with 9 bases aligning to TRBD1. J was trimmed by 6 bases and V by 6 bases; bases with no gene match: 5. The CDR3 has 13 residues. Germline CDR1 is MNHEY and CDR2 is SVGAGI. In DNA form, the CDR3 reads TGTGCCAGCAGCCCGGGACAGGGCCATGGCTACACCTTC. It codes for CASSPGQGHGYTF.

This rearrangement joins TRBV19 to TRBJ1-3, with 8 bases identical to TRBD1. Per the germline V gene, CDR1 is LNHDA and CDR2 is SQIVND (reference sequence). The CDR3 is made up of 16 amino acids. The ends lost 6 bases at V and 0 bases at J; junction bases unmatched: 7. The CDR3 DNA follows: TGTGCCAGTAGCATAATGGGGACAGGCTCTGGAAACACCATATATTTT. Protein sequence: CASSIMGTGSGNTIYF.

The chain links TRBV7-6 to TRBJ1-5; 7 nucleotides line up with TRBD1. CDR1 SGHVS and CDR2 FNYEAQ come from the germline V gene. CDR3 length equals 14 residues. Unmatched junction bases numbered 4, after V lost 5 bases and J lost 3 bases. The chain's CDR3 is CASSATGNNQPQHF. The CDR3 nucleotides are TGTGCCAGCAGCGCGACAGGGAACAATCAGCCCCAGCATTTT. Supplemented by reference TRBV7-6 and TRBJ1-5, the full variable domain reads GAGVSQSPRYKVTKRGQDVALRCDPISGHVSLYWYRQALGQGPEFLTYFNYEAQQDKSGLPNDRFSAERPEGSISTLTIQRTEQRDSAMYRCASSATGNNQPQHFGDGTRLSIL.

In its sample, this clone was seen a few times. The CDR3 is CSAGDSPNEKLFF. The CDR3 nucleotides read TGCAGCGCCGGGGACAGTCCTAATGAAAAACTGTTTTTT. This chain links TRBV29-1 with TRBJ1-4, with 7 nucleotides matching TRBD1. Trimming cost V 7 bases and J 3 bases; bases outside gene matches: 5. The germline V gene encodes CDR1 SQVTM and CDR2 ANQGSEA. This CDR3 is built from 13 residues.

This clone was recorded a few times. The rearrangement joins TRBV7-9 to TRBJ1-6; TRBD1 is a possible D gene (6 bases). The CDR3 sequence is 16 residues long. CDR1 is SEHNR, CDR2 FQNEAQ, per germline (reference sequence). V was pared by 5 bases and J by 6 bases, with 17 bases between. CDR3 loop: CASSPSGLGANSPLHF. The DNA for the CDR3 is TGTGCCAGCAGCCCAAGTGGGTTGGGGGCTAATTCACCCCTCCACTTT.

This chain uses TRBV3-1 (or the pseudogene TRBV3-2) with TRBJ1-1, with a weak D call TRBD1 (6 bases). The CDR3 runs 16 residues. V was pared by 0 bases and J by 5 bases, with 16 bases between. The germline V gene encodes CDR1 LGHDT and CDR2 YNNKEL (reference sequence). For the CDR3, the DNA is TGTGCCAGCAGCCAAGAAGGGACAACTGGGGTTACTGAAGCTTTCTTT. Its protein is CASSQEGTTGVTEAFF.

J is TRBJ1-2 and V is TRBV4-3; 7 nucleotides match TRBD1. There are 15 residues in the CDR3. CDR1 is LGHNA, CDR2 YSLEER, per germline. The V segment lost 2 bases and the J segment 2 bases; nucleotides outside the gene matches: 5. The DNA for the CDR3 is TGCGCCAGCAGCCAATTGGGGACAGCGAACTATGGCTACACCTTC. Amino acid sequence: CASSQLGTANYGYTF.

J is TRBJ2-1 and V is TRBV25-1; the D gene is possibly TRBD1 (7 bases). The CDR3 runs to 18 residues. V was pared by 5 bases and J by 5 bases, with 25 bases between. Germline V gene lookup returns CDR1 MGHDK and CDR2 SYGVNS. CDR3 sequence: CASSPLRQGGRRDNEQFF. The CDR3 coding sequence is TGTGCCAGCAGTCCCCTGCGCCAGGGGGGACGAAGGGACAATGAGCAGTTCTTC. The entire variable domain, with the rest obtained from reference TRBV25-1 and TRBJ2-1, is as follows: EADIYQTPRYLVIGTGKKITLECSQTMGHDKMYWYQQDPGMELHLIHYSYGVNSTEKGDLSSESTVSRIRTEHFPLTLESARPSHTSQYLCASSPLRQGGRRDNEQFFGPGTRLTVL.

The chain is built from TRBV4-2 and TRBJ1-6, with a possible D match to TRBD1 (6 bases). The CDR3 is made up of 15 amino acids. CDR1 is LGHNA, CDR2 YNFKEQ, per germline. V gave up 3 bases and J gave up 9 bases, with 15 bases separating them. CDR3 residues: CASSQIQQGGSPLHF. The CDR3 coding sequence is TGTGCCAGCAGCCAGATTCAACAGGGCGGTTCACCCCTCCACTTT.

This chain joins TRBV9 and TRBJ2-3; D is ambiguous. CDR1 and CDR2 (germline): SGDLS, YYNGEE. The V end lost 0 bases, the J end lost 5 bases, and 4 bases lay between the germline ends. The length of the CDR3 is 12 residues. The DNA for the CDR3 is TGTGCCAGCAGCGTAGATAGAGATACGCAGTATTTT. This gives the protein CASSVDRDTQYF.

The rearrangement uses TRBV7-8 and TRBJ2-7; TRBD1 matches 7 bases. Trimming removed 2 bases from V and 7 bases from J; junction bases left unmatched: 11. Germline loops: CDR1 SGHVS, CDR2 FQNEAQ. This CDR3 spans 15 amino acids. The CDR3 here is CASSLRETGPGEQYF. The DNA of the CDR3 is TGTGCCAGCAGCTTAAGGGAGACAGGGCCGGGGGAGCAGTACTTC.

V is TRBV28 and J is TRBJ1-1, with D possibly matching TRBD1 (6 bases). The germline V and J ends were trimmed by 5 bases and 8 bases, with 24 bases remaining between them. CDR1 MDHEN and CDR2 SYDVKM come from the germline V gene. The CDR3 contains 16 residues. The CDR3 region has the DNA TGTGCCAGCAGTCCGAATCTCGGCCCGACAGGCATGGAAGCTTTCTTT. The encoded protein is CASSPNLGPTGMEAFF.

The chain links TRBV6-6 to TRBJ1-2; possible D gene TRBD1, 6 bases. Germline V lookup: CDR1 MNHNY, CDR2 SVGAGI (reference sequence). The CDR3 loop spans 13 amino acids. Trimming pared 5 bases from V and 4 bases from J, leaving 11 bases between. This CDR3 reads CASSTDRSYGYTF. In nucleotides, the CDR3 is TGTGCCAGCAGTACCGACAGGAGCTATGGCTACACCTTC.

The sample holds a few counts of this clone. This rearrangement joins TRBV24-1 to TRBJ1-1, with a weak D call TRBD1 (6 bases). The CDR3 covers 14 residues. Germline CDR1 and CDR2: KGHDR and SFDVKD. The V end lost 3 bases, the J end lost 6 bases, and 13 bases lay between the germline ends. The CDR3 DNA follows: TGTGCCACCAGTGATCCGGGACACGCCTCTGAAGCTTTCTTT. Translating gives CATSDPGHASEAFF.

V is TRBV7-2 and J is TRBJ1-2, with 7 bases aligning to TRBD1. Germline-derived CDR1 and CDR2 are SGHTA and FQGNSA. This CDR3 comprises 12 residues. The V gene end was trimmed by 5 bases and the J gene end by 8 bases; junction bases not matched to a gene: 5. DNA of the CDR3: TGTGCCAGCAGCCCCACAGGGGCGGGCTACACCTTC. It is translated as CASSPTGAGYTF.

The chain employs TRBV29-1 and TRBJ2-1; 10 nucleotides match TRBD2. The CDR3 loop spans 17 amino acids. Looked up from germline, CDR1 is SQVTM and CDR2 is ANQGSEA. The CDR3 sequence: CSAATSLLAGAPGEQFF. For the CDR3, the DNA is TGCAGTGCTGCCACGAGTTTGCTAGCGGGAGCGCCCGGGGAGCAGTTCTTC.

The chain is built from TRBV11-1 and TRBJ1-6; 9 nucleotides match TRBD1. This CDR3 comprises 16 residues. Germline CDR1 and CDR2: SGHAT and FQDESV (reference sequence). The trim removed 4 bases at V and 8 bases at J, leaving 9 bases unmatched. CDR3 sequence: CASSSFPGQGYSPLHF. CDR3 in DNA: TGTGCCAGCAGCTCCTTTCCGGGACAGGGCTATTCACCCCTCCACTTT.

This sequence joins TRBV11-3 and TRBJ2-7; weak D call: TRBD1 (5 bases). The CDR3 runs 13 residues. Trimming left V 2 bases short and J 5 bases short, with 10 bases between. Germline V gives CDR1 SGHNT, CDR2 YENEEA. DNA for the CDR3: TGTGCCAGCAGCTTATCGGTCAGGGACGAGCAGTACTTC. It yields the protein CASSLSVRDEQYF.

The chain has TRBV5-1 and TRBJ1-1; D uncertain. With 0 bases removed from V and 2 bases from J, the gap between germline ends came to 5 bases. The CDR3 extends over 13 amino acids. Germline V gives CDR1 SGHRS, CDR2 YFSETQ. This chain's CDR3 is CASSLGGNTEAFF. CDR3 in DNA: TGCGCCAGCAGCTTGGGCGGAAACACTGAAGCTTTCTTT.

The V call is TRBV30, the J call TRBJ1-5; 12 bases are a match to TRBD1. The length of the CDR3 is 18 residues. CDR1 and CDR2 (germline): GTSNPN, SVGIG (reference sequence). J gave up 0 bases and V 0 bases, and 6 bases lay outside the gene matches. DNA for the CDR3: TGTGCCTGGAGTGTTGGGACAGGGGGCCCCTTTAGCAATCAGCCCCAGCATTTT. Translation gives CAWSVGTGGPFSNQPQHF. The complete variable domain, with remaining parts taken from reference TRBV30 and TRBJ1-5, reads SQTIHQWPATLVQPVGSPLSLECTVEGTSNPNLYWYRQAAGRGLQLLFYSVGIGQISSEVPQNLSASRPQDRQFILSSKKLLLSDSGFYLCAWSVGTGGPFSNQPQHFGDGTRLSIL.

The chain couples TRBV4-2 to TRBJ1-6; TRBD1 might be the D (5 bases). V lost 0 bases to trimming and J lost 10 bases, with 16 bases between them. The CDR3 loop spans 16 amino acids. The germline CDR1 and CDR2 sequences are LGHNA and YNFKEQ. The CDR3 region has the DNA TGTGCCAGCAGCCAAGAGTTTGTCAGGGTTGGGTCACCCCTCCACTTT. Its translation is CASSQEFVRVGSPLHF.